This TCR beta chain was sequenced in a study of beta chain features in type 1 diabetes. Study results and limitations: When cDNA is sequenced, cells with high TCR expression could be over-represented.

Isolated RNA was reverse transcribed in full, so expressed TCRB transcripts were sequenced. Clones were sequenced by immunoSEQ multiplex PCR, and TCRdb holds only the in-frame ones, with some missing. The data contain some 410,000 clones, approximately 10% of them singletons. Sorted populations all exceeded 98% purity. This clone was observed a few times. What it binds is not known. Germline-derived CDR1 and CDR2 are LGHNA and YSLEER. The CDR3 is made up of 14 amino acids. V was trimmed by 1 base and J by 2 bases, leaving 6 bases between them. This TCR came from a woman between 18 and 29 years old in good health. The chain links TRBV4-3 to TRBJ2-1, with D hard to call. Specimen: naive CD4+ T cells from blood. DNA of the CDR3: TGCGCCAGCAGCCAAGTGGGAACCTACAATGAGCAGTTCTTC. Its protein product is CASSQVGTYNEQFF.